The 32 T cell receptor beta chains listed next were all sequenced from one sample in a study of immune heterogeneity within non-small cell lung tumors. For each sample, template was around 600 ng of bulk tumor genomic DNA. Widely spaced biopsies, several per primary tumor, were obtained at surgery. Samples came from untreated patients having curative surgery for newly diagnosed non-small cell lung cancer. Multiplex PCR relied on 32 V and 13 J primers to amplify TCR beta CDR3. From the multiplex PCR reads, TCRdb called clonotypes with MiXCR, one entry per CDR3 protein. This table holds about 7,200 distinct CDR3 sequences, 22% found once. Sequenced: lung tumor tissue. The receptors come from a man aged 55 to 70 with non-small cell lung cancer.

The CDR3 nucleotides read TGCGCCAGAAAAATTACCGAGACAGGGGCAGATACGCAGTATTTT. Its protein is CARKITETGADTQYF. The chain links TRBV5-1 to TRBJ2-3; TRBD1 agrees at 8 bases. CDR3 size: 15 residues. CDR1 and CDR2 from the germline V gene are SGHRS and YFSETQ. V was clipped by 8 bases and J by 4 bases; unmatched bases: 12.

Comment on this clonotype: A much bigger clone sits one base away, suggesting this may be a read error. This chain links TRBV12-3 or TRBV12-4 with TRBJ2-4, with D perhaps being TRBD1 or TRBD2 (5 bases each). The CDR3 consists of 16 residues. Trimming stripped 3 bases from V and 0 bases from J, with 12 bases between. CDR3 residues: CASSLWGIRAKNIQYF. In DNA, the CDR3 is TGTGCCAGCAGTTTGTGGGGGATAAGAGCCAAAAACATTCAGTACTTC.

The rearrangement links TRBV6-1 to TRBJ1-5; D not resolved. This CDR3 is 14 amino acids long. CDR1 and CDR2 (germline): MNHNS, SASEGT. The germline V and J ends were trimmed by 6 bases and 7 bases, with 16 bases remaining between them. In nucleotides, the CDR3 is TGTGCCAGCAGGGGAACGGCGGATGGCCAGCCCCAGCATTTT. Translating gives CASRGTADGQPQHF.

About this clonotype: The CDR3 end shows no conserved phenylalanine or tryptophan, and so a read error is likely. The DNA is omitted, as the CDR3 cannot be located on it reliably, and the CDR3 follows TCRdb's listing. This chain joins TRBV6-2 or TRBV6-3 and TRBJ1-1. From germline, CDR1 is MNHEY and CDR2 SVGEGT. The CDR3 length equals 13 residues, ends included. The CDR3 region is CASSYHKNTEASS.

Ten or more counts support this clonotype. The gene calls are TRBV5-1 and TRBJ1-4; D is possibly TRBD1 (5 bases). V gave up 0 bases and J gave up 3 bases, with 9 bases separating them. Germline V gives CDR1 SGHRS, CDR2 YFSETQ. There are 15 residues in the CDR3. CDR3 coding DNA: TGCGCCAGCAGCTTGGATGGGGGGGCTAATGAAAAACTGTTTTTT. It specifies CASSLDGGANEKLFF.

Remarks on this clonotype: This may arise from a read error, as a much more abundant clone is one base away. This sequence joins TRBV29-1 and TRBJ2-6; 8 bases agree with TRBD1. Germline V gene sequence: CDR1 SQVTM, CDR2 ANQGSEA. CDR3 length: 17 amino acids. The CDR3 DNA follows: TGCATCGTTTCCTCCCGGGACAGGAGCTCTGGGGCCAACGTCCTGACTTTC. Protein product: CIVSSRDRSSGANVLTF.

To note about this clonotype: This may be a read error: a much more frequent sequence differs by one nucleotide. The V and J genes are TRBV5-6 and TRBJ1-5, with 7 nucleotides matching TRBD1. The assigned J gene may be wrong: the sequence end matches TRBJ2-3 better. The CDR3 is 17 residues long. Germline CDR1 SGHDT, CDR2 YYEEEE. This CDR3 reads CASSLFRDSYSNQPQYF. For the CDR3, the DNA is TGTGCCAGCAGCTTGTTCCGGGACAGCTATAGCAATCAGCCCCAGTATTTT.

This clonotype showed up just a few times. The chain links TRBV20-1 to TRBJ1-4; D might be TRBD1 (6 bases). Germline CDR1 reads DFQATT; CDR2 reads SNEGSKA (reference sequence). The CDR3 is 13 residues long. V dropped 3 bases and J dropped 8 bases, with 13 bases sitting between them. The CDR3 region has the DNA TGCAGTGCTAGGACAGGAATGAACGAAAAACTGTTTTTT. It encodes CSARTGMNEKLFF.

Many counts were recorded for this clonotype. V usage is TRBV6-1 and J usage is TRBJ1-1; TRBD1 aligns across 7 bases. Trimming removed 2 bases from V and 4 bases from J; junction bases left unmatched: 4. Looked up from germline, CDR1 is MNHNS and CDR2 is SASEGT. This CDR3 spans 14 amino acids. The CDR3 bases are TGTGCCAGCAGTGAAAGGGGGCGAGGCACTGAAGCTTTCTTT. Protein product: CASSERGRGTEAFF.

This clonotype was recorded many times. The chain's CDR3 is CASSSGTGITGELFF. CDR3 sequence (DNA): TGCGCCAGCAGTTCCGGGACAGGGATAACCGGGGAGCTGTTTTTT. V gene TRBV5-1 combines with J gene TRBJ2-2, with 9 bases fitting TRBD1. The CDR3 has 15 residues. CDR1 and CDR2 (germline): SGHRS, YFSETQ. The V segment lost 5 bases and the J segment 5 bases; nucleotides outside the gene matches: 7.

This clonotype was recorded only once. The chain combines TRBV20-1 with TRBJ2-7; the D gene is possibly TRBD1 (5 bases). The CDR3 loop spans 12 amino acids. Trimming removed 2 bases from V and 10 bases from J, with 15 bases in between. Germline V gene sequence: CDR1 DFQATT, CDR2 SNEGSKA (reference sequence). In DNA, the CDR3 is TGCAGTGCTAGATGGGGCGCTACCTACCAGTACTTC. It encodes CSARWGATYQYF.

This clonotype has more than one count but fewer than ten. This sequence joins TRBV7-2 and TRBJ2-3; D is perhaps TRBD1 or TRBD2 (5 bases each). Germline CDR1 reads SGHTA; CDR2 reads FQGNSA. Trimming pared 3 bases from V and 6 bases from J, leaving 13 bases between. The CDR3 is 14 residues long. CDR3 sequence: CASSLRGTTDTQYF. CDR3 DNA sequence: TGTGCCAGCAGCTTGAGGGGAACGACGGATACGCAGTATTTT.

This clonotype turned up a few times. The chain employs TRBV4-2 and TRBJ2-5; D is possibly TRBD2 (5 bases). Between the trimmed V and J ends, which lost 4 bases and 9 bases, there was a span of 18 bases. From germline, CDR1 is LGHNA and CDR2 YNFKEQ. This CDR3 region has 14 residues. CDR3 in amino acids: CASSPLDGLGAQYF. DNA for the CDR3: TGTGCCAGCAGCCCGTTAGACGGACTCGGGGCCCAGTACTTC.

Regarding this clonotype: The junction and the germline gene differ at one end; a read error may be behind it. The chain combines TRBV24-1 with TRBJ2-3, with a tentative D call TRBD2 (6 bases). The V gene's germline CDR1 is KGHDR and CDR2 SFDVKD. The CDR3 is 15 amino acids. The CDR3 region has the DNA TGTTCCACCAGTGACCCGGCGGAGGGGACAGATACGCAGTATTTT. It translates to CSTSDPAEGTDTQYF.

This clonotype was detected ten times or more. The genes are TRBV3-1 and TRBJ1-1; D is perhaps TRBD1 (5 bases). V lost 1 base and J lost 11, with 11 bases in between. From germline, CDR1 is LGHDT and CDR2 YNNKEL (reference sequence). The CDR3 length is 12 residues. Here the CDR3 reads CASSQGRAKAFF. CDR3 nucleotides: TGTGCCAGCAGCCAAGGCAGGGCAAAGGCTTTCTTT.

This clonotype was recorded many times. The CDR3 nucleotides are TGTGCCAGCAGTGAAGCCGCCAGGGGGCTTTTGGCTAATGAAAAACTGTTTTTT. Protein product: CASSEAARGLLANEKLFF. The chain links TRBV6-1 to TRBJ1-4; TRBD1 agrees at 8 bases. V was clipped by 0 bases and J by 3 bases; unmatched bases: 9. The CDR3 spans 18 residues. Germline assignment: CDR1 MNHNS and CDR2 SASEGT.

Within the sample, this clonotype is medium-sized. The V and J genes are TRBV28 and TRBJ2-2; the D gene is possibly TRBD1 (6 bases). The germline CDR1 and CDR2 sequences are MDHEN and SYDVKM. This CDR3 is built from 13 residues. Trimming took 6 bases from V and 5 from J, leaving 10 bases between them. Written as DNA, the CDR3 is TGTGCCAGCAGCCTAGGGGGTACCGGGGAGCTGTTTTTT. Protein product: CASSLGGTGELFF.

This clonotype counts as medium-sized. The chain carries TRBV20-1 and TRBJ1-6; unclear D gene. Germline CDR1 reads DFQATT; CDR2 reads SNEGSKA (reference sequence). The CDR3 sequence is 15 residues long. The ends were cut back, 1 base at V and 0 bases at J, with 7 bases in the middle. The CDR3 reads CSARVQSSYNSPLHF. CDR3 coding DNA: TGCAGTGCTAGAGTTCAGAGCTCCTATAATTCACCCCTCCACTTT.

A word on this clonotype: Just one base apart from a much larger clone, this may be a read error. This rearrangement joins TRBV27 to TRBJ2-5, with no clear D. V gave up 4 bases and J gave up 5 bases, with 11 bases separating them. This CDR3 contains 13 residues. Germline V lookup: CDR1 MNHEY, CDR2 SMNVEV (reference sequence). The CDR3 reads CASSSNPRETQYF. In nucleotides, the CDR3 is TGTGCCAGCAGTTCCAATCCCCGGGAGACCCAGTACTTC.

As for this clonotype: A much larger clone lies one base from this, so it may be a read error. The rearrangement links TRBV24-1 to TRBJ1-2; TRBD1 might be the D (5 bases). The CDR3 is 13 amino acids. The germline V gene has CDR1 KGHDR and CDR2 SFDVKD. The germline V and J ends were trimmed by 6 bases and 8 bases, with 15 bases remaining between them. As DNA, the CDR3 is TGTGCCACCAGTTATTCGGGGGTCGGAGGCTACACCTTC. It yields the protein CATSYSGVGGYTF.

By share, this clonotype counts as medium-sized (0.01 to 0.1%). This chain uses TRBV28 with TRBJ1-5, with D uncertain. Between the trimmed V and J ends, which lost 6 bases and 4 bases, there was a span of 16 bases. This CDR3 is built from 15 residues. The germline gives CDR1 MDHEN, CDR2 SYDVKM. CDR3 in DNA: TGTGCCAGCAGAGTCCTACGTACCAAGAATCAGCCCCAGCATTTT. Protein sequence: CASRVLRTKNQPQHF.

In its sample, this clonotype was seen many times. The rearrangement joins TRBV3-1 to TRBJ1-6; TRBD1 might be the D (5 bases). The germline V gene encodes CDR1 LGHDT and CDR2 YNNKEL (reference sequence). The CDR3 contains 17 residues. V lost 3 bases, J lost 8 bases, and 20 bases lay in between. DNA of the CDR3: TGTGCCAGCAGCCAGTTGCTTATTCGGGGGGTGTATTCACCCCTCCACTTT. Protein product: CASSQLLIRGVYSPLHF.

This clonotype was observed a single time. The chain couples TRBV20-1 to TRBJ2-2; D uncertain. The CDR3 is 17 amino acids. Germline CDR1 DFQATT, CDR2 SNEGSKA (reference sequence). V shed 2 bases and J shed 5 bases, with 21 bases lying between them. CDR3 coding DNA: TGCAGTGCTAGAAGGCAGTACGTGAGCCATGGGACCGGGGAGCTGTTTTTT. It specifies CSARRQYVSHGTGELFF.

By share of the sample, this clonotype is medium-sized. The rearrangement uses TRBV10-2 and TRBJ2-1; TRBD2 agrees at 9 bases. CDR3 size: 17 residues. J lost 8 bases, V lost 0 bases, and 11 bases had no gene match. Looked up from germline, CDR1 is WSHSY and CDR2 is SAAADI. For the CDR3, the DNA is TGCGCCAGCAGTGAGTCGCTAGCGGGACAACGCCTCGATGAGCAGTTCTTC. As protein: CASSESLAGQRLDEQFF.

Remarks on this clonotype: A much larger clone sits a single nucleotide away, making a read error possible. This CDR3 fails to terminate in the conserved phenylalanine or tryptophan, so it likely reflects a read error. The chain employs TRBV9 and TRBJ2-1, with a tentative D call TRBD2 (6 bases). This CDR3 contains 15 residues. Trimming took 0 bases from V and 3 from J, leaving 10 bases between them. Germline CDR1 and CDR2: SGDLS and YYNGEE. In DNA form, the CDR3 reads TGTGCCAGCAGCGTAGGACGGGACTTCTACAATGAGCAGTTCCTC. Amino acid sequence: CASSVGRDFYNEQFL.

In this sample, this clonotype turned up many times. J is TRBJ1-1 and V is TRBV29-1; D ambiguous. The CDR3 loop spans 11 amino acids. CDR1 and CDR2 from the germline V gene are SQVTM and ANQGSEA. Trimming took off 4 bases at V and 2 bases at J, with 5 bases between the two ends. The CDR3 DNA reads TGCAGCGTTGCGCAAAACACTGAAGCTTTCTTT. Residues: CSVAQNTEAFF. The full variable domain, completed using reference TRBV29-1 and TRBJ1-1, is SAVISQKPSRDICQRGTSLTIQCQVDSQVTMMFWYRQQPGQSLTLIATANQGSEATYESGFVIDKFPISRPNLTFSTLTVSNMSPEDSSIYLCSVAQNTEAFFGQGTRLTVV.

In regard to this clonotype: A much larger clone lies a single base off, so this may be a read error. The chain uses TRBV2 and TRBJ2-7, with D perhaps matching TRBD1 (7 bases). Trimming left V 7 bases short and J 2 bases short, with 18 bases between. CDR3 size: 15 residues. Germline V gene lookup returns CDR1 SNHLY and CDR2 FYNNEI. The CDR3 nucleotides read TGTGCCAGCAAAGACGGCGGGACAGCCACCTACGAGCAGTACTTC. Its translation: CASKDGGTATYEQYF. Using reference TRBV2 and TRBJ2-7 for the parts outside the CDR3, the full variable domain is EPEVTQTPSHQVTQMGQEVILRCVPISNHLYFYWYRQILGQKVEFLVSFYNNEISEKSEIFDDQFSVERPDGSNFTLKIRSTKLEDSAMYFCASKDGGTATYEQYFGPGTRLTVT.

By share, this clonotype counts as medium-sized. The rearrangement links TRBV11-1 to TRBJ2-7; a possible D gene is TRBD2 (6 bases). V lost 6 bases and J 3 bases, leaving 18 bases between the germline ends. This CDR3 is 15 amino acids long. Germline CDR1 reads SGHAT; CDR2 reads FQDESV (reference sequence). CDR3 nucleotide sequence: TGTGCCAGCAGGCCAAGCGGAGGGTGGCTCTACGAGCAGTACTTC. Translated: CASRPSGGWLYEQYF.

Details on this clonotype: Since a much larger clone is just one base distant, this may be a read error. This chain joins TRBV3-1 and TRBJ1-5; D remains unclear. This CDR3 contains 13 residues. The germline V gene encodes CDR1 LGHDT and CDR2 YNNKEL (reference sequence). The CDR3 DNA follows: TGTGGCAGCAGCCAAAAGGGAGGGCAGCCCCAGCATTTT. As protein: CGSSQKGGQPQHF.

This clonotype was seen many times. Here the CDR3 reads CATSDTGTGDTEAFF. The DNA of the CDR3 is TGTGCCACCAGTGACACCGGGACAGGGGACACTGAAGCTTTCTTT. V gene TRBV24-1 combines with J gene TRBJ1-1; 10 nucleotides line up with TRBD1. The germline V gene encodes CDR1 KGHDR and CDR2 SFDVKD. CDR3 size: 15 residues. J gave up 3 bases and V 4 bases, and 4 bases lay outside the gene matches.

This clonotype is medium-sized. In DNA form, the CDR3 reads TGTGCCAGCAGCCTAGGCACTGAAGCTTTCTTT. Its translation: CASSLGTEAFF. The chain is built from TRBV3-1 and TRBJ1-1; D uncertain. Trimming removed 4 bases from V and 4 bases from J, with 4 bases in between. The CDR3 totals 11 residues. CDR1 LGHDT and CDR2 YNNKEL come from the germline V gene (reference sequence).

In this sample, this clonotype is medium-sized. V is TRBV4-2 and J is TRBJ2-3; a weak D match, TRBD2 (6 bases). Germline lookup yields CDR1 LGHNA and CDR2 YNFKEQ. The CDR3 length is 14 residues. V lost 0 bases, J lost 4 bases, and 8 bases lay in between. In DNA form, the CDR3 reads TGTGCCAGCAGCCAAGATCGGGGGTCAGATACGCAGTATTTT. This gives the protein CASSQDRGSDTQYF.